This T cell receptor beta chain was found in a study of cytomegalovirus exposure and HLA in healthy donors. Looking at the study overall: Genotyping showed roughly 86% of 300 to 450 donors falling in the Caucasian-associated ancestry cluster.

The PCR used 60 Vbeta and 13 Jbeta primers. This table comes from immunoSEQ multiplex PCR, and its TCRdb copy is limited to in-frame clones, with some not included. The sample has roughly 100,000 clones, over 70% seen once. The sequencing sample was made of PBMCs. The sequence came from a man in his forties in good health and CMV-seronegative.

As DNA, the CDR3 is TGTGCCAGCAGTTTAACTGGGACAGGGGGCAGTTACGAGCAGTACTTC. It encodes CASSLTGTGGSYEQYF. V gene TRBV27 combines with J gene TRBJ2-7; the match to TRBD1 covers 12 bases. V lost 2 bases to trimming and J lost 4 bases; unmatched junction nucleotides: 6. The CDR3 is 16 residues long. CDR1 MNHEY and CDR2 SMNVEV come from the germline V gene (reference sequence).